The clone carrying this T cell receptor (beta chain) showed up just a few times. Its antigen is still unknown. This sample is drawn from a study of T-cell memory formation after mild COVID-19. General study findings and limits: In pre-infection memory, a portion of responding clones appeared, which suggested that cross-reactive memory joined. Clones contracting over day 15 to 85 were CD4/CD8 balanced, with later expanders leaning CD4+.

TCR alpha and TCR beta cDNA libraries with sample barcodes and UMIs came from 5'RACE using constant-segment primers. TCRdb itself ran the 5' RACE reads through MiXCR, one entry per CDR3 protein. The table has 550,000 to 600,000 distinct CDR3 sequences, about 22% seen once. The V segment lost 5 bases and the J segment 6 bases; nucleotides outside the gene matches: 8. Germline CDR1 reads MNHEY; CDR2 reads SMNVEV (reference sequence). CDR3 length: 16 amino acids. The sequenced material came from PBMCs or a T cell subset sorted from them (not recorded which). The V gene is TRBV27, the J gene TRBJ2-3; 13 bases line up with TRBD2. The origin of this receptor is an adult woman who had mild COVID-19 (a few samples of this study predate the infection). Cell type and time point are not known. CDR3 sequence (DNA): TGTGCCAGCAGTAGATTTGGACTAGCGGGAGTTGATACGCAGTATTTT. It is translated as CASSRFGLAGVDTQYF.